These 3 T cell receptor beta chains originate from one sample sequenced in a study of T cells after yellow fever vaccination. MiXCR, applied by TCRdb to the 5' RACE reads, yields one record per CDR3 protein. The table lists around 320,000 distinct CDR3 sequences, 8.7% of them singletons. The material sequenced was CD4+ T cells sorted from PBMCs, taken 5 days after the yellow fever booster vaccination. Receptor source: a man in his late teens or twenties who received the YFV17D yellow fever vaccine.

This clonotype has at least ten counts. The genes are TRBV24-1 and TRBJ2-1, with TRBD2 matching 13 bases. CDR1 and CDR2 (germline): KGHDR, SFDVKD. Unmatched junction bases numbered 4, after V lost 3 bases and J lost 9 bases. The CDR3 has 15 amino acids. This chain's CDR3 is CATSDPGTSGAEQFF. The DNA of the CDR3 is TGTGCCACCAGTGATCCGGGGACTAGCGGGGCTGAGCAGTTCTTC.

This clonotype has only a few counts. The CDR3: CAISDRVGTEAFF. For the CDR3, the DNA is TGTGCCATCAGTGACAGGGTTGGGACTGAAGCTTTCTTT. This sequence joins TRBV10-3 and TRBJ1-1; D perhaps matches TRBD1 (5 bases). Germline CDR1 and CDR2: ENHRY and SYGVKD. The CDR3 has 13 amino acids. V lost 3 bases to trimming and J lost 5 bases, with 10 bases between them.

This clonotype was detected once. This may be a read error: a much more frequent sequence differs by one nucleotide. In DNA form, the CDR3 reads TGCAGCGTTCGGGGACATGGCGAGCAGTACGTC. Residues: CSVRGHGEQYV. This chain links TRBV29-1 with TRBJ2-7; possibly TRBD1 for D (6 bases). The CDR3 extends over 11 amino acids. Between the trimmed V and J ends, which lost 5 bases and 6 bases, there was a span of 11 bases. Germline V gene data show CDR1 as SQVTM and CDR2 as ANQGSEA.